This T cell receptor (beta chain) was recovered during a study of CD8 T cells in Susac syndrome. RNA, at about 0.45 to 1 ug, was reverse transcribed with random hexamers. Amplification of TCR beta CDR3 was carried out by immunoSEQ multiplex PCR, which covered 54 Vbeta and 13 Jbeta segments. Each CDR3 protein is one row after TCRdb ran MiXCR on the immunoSEQ multiplex PCR reads. The data hold approximately 120,000 distinct CDR3 sequences, with 85% to 95% observed a single time. V was trimmed by 5 bases and J by 7 bases, leaving 20 bases between them. This CDR3 has 15 residues. Germline assignment: CDR1 SEHNR and CDR2 FQNEAQ (reference sequence). This clonotype was detected only once.

Source material: CD8+ T cells from PBMCs. The V call is TRBV7-9, the J call TRBJ1-1, with TRBD1 as a possible D gene (6 bases). This clonotype originated in a human donor in good health. CDR3 sequence reads: CASSIVSGHRGEAFF. The CDR3 nucleotides are TGTGCCAGCAGCATTGTTTCGGGACACAGAGGTGAAGCTTTCTTT. The complete variable domain, with remaining parts taken from reference TRBV7-9 and TRBJ1-1, reads DTGVSQNPRHKITKRGQNVTFRCDPISEHNRLYWYRQTLGQGPEFLTYFQNEAQLEKSRLLSDRFSAERPKGSFSTLEIQRTEQGDSAMYLCASSIVSGHRGEAFFGQGTRLTVV.